This T cell receptor (beta chain) was retrieved from a study of human T cells and chemical hapten exposure. Looking at the study overall: Skin of the upper inner arm, approximately 2 cm by approximately 2 cm, received 2% DPC for sensitization. A patient group, mainly female, showed alopecia areata, totalis or universalis. Throughout a study of roughly 5.5 months, patients underwent weekly scalp administration of diphenylcyclopropenone doses.

Notes on this clonotype: Its cognate antigen is unknown.

Regarding the study as a whole: Expanded TCRs clustered into significantly more large CDR3 similarity groups than controls, the analysis revealed.

Via MiXCR, TCRdb re-called the RACE reads, giving one row per CDR3 protein. The data hold approximately 38,000 distinct CDR3 sequences, with 10% to 13% observed a single time. V dropped 3 bases and J dropped 3 bases, with 19 bases sitting between them. This CDR3 is 16 amino acids long. Germline V gene data show CDR1 as SQVTM and CDR2 as ANQGSEA. Sample time point: pre-sensitization, week 0. Treatment meaning: therapeutic diphenylcyclopropenone sensitization with weekly scalp DPC. V is TRBV29-1 and J is TRBJ2-3; possible D gene TRBD2, 5 bases. Sequenced here: whole blood, sampled in connection with sensitization to the hapten diphenylcyclopropenone (DPC). The TCR comes from a man aged 30 to 45 with alopecia areata. Some clones in this sample may be carry-over from other donors' samples. This chain's CDR3 is CSVDPLRRDYTDTQYF. The CDR3 DNA is TGCAGCGTTGACCCTTTGCGACGGGATTATACAGATACGCAGTATTTT.